This T cell receptor beta chain is from a study of T cells expressing NK-cell markers. For the study at large: The TCR beta repertoires were obtained from sorted CD3+CD56+NKG2C+, CD3+CD56+NKG2C- and CD3+CD56-NKG2C+ T cells. Findings and limits, study-wide: These clonotypes, the leaders elsewhere, also led the CD3+CD56-NKG2C+ fraction in a handful of donors. The contribution of dominant NKG2C+ clonotypes to CD8+ T cells in six donors was about 1.0-7.5%.

This CDR3 contains 16 residues. The authors made TCR beta cDNA libraries by 5'RACE template switching. This switching added a universal primer site and UMIs. TCRdb re-called the 5' RACE reads and shows each CDR3 protein once, DNA omitted. This sample contains 200,000 to 300,000 distinct CDR3 sequences. Details on this clonotype: No antigen is known for it.

This TCR was recovered from a man aged 18-30 years in good health. What was sequenced was blood T cells: a sorted CD56 or NKG2C T cell subset, CD4+ or CD8+ T cells, or bulk PBMC T cells (not recorded which). The chain carries TRBV12-3 or TRBV12-4 and TRBJ2-2; TCRdb names TRBD1, which stays unverified in the absence of DNA. The CDR3 loop reads CASGWGRPRNTGELFF.